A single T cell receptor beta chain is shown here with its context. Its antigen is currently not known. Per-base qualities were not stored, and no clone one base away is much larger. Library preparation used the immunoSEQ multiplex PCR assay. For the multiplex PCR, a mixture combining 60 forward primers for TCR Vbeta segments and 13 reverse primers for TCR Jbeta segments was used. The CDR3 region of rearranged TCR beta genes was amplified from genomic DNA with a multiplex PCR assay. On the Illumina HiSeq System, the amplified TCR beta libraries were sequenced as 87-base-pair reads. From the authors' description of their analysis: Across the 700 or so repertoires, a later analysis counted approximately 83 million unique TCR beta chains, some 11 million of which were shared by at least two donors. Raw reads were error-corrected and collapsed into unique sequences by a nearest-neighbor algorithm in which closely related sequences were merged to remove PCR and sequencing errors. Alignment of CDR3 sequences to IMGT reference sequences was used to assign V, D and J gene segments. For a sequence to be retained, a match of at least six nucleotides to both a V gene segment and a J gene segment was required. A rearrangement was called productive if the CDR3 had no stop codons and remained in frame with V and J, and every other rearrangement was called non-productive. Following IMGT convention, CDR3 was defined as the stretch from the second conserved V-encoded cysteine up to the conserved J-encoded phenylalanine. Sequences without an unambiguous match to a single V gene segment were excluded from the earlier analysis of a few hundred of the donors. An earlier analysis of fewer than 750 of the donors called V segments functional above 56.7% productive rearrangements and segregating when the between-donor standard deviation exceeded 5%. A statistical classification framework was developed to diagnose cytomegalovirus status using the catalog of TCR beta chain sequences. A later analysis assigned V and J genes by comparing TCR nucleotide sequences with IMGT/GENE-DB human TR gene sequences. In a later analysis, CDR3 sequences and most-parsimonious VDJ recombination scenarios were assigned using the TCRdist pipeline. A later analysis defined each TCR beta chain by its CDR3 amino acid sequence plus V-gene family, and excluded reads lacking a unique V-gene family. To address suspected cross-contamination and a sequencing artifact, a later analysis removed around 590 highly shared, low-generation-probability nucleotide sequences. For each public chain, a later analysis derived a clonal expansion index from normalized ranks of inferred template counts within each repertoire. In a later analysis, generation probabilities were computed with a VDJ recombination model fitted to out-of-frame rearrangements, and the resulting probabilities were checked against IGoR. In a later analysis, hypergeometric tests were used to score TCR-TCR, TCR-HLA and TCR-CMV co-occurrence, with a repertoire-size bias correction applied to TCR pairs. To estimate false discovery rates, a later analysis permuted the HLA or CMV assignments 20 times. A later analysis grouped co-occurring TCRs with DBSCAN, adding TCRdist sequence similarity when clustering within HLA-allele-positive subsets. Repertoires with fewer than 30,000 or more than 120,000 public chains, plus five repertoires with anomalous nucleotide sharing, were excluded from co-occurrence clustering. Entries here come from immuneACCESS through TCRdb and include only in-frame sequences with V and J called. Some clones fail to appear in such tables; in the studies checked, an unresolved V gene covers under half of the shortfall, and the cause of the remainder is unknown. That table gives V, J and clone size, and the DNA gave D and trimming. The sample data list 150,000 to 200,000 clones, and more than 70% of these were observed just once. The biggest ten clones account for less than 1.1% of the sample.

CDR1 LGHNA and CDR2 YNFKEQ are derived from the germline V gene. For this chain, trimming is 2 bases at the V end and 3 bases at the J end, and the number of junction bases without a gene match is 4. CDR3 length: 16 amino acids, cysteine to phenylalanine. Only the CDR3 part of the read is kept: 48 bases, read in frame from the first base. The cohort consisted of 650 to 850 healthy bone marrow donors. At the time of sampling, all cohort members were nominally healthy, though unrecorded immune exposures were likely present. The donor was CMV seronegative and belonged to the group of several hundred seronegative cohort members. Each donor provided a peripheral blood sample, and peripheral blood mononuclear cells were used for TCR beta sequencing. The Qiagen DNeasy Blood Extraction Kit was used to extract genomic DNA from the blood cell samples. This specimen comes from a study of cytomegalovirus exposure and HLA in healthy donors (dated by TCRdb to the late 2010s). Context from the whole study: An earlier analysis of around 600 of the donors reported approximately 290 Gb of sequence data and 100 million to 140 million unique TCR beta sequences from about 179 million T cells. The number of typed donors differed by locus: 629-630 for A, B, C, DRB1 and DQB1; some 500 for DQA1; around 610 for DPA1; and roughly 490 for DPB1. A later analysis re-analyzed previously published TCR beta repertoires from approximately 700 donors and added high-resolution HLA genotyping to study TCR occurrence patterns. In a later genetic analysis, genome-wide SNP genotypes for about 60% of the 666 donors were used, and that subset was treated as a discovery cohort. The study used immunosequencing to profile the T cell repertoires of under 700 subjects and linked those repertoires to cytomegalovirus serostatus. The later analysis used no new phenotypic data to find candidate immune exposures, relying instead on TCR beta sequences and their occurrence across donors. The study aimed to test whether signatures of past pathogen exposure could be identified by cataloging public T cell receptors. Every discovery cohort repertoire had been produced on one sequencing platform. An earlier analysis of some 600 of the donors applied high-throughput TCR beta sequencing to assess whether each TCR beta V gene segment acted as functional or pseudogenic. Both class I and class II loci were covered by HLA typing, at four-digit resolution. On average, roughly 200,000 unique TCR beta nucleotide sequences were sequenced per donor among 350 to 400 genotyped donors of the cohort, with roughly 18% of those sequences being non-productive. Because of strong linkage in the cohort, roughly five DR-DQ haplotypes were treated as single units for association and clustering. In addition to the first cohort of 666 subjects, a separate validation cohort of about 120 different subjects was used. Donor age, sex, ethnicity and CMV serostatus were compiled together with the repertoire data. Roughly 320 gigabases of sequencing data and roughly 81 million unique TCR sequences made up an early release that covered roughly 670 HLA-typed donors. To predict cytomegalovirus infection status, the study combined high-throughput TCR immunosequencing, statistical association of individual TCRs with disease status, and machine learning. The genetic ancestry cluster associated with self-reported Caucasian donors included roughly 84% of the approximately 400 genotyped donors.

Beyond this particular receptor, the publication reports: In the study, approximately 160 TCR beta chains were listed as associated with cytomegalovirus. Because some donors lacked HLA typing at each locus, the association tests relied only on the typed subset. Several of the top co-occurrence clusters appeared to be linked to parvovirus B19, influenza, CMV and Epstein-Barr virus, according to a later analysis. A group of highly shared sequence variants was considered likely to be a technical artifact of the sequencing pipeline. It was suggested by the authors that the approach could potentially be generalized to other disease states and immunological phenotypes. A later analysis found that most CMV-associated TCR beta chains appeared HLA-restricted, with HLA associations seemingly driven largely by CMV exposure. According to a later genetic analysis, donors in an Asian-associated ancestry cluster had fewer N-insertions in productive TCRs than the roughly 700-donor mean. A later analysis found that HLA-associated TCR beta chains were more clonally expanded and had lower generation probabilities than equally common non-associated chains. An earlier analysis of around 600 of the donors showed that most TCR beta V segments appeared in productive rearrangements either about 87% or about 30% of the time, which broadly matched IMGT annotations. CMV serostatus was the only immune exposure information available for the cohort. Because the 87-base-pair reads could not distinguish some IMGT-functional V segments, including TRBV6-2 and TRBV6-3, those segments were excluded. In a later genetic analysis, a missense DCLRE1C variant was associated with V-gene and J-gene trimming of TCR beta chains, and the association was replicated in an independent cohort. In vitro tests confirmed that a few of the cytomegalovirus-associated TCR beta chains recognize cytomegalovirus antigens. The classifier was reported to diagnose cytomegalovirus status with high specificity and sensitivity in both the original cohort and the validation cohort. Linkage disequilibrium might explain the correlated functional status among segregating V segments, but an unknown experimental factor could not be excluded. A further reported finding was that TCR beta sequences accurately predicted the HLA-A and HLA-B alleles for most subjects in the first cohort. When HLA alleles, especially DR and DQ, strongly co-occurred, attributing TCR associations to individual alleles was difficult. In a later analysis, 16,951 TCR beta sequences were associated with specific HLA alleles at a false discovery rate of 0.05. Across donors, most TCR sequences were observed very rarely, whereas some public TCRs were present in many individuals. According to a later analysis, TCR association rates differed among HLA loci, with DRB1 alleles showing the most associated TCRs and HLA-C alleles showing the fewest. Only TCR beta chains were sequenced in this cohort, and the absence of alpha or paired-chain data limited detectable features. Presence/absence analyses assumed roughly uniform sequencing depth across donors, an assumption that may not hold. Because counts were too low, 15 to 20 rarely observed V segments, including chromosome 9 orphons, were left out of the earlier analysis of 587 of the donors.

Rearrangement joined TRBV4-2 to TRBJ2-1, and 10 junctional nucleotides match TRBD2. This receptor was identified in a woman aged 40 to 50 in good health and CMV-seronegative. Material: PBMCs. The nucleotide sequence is TGTGCCAGCAGCCAACGAACTAGCGGGAACTACAATGAGCAGTTCTTC. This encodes CASSQRTSGNYNEQFF.